Listed below are T cell receptor beta chains from one sample, sequenced in a study of blood T cells in healthy people across ages. Using its own MiXCR run on the 5' RACE reads, TCRdb lists one record per CDR3 protein. The data show about 1.1 million distinct CDR3 sequences, approximately 38% seen once. Sequenced: blood. These receptors all come from a man younger than 35 in good health. Both conserved end residues are part of each CDR3. A D gene is named only where the DNA matches it firmly. Rows give clone size only sometimes, using once, few, many, or a class for an expanded clone.

size: .; V: TRBV6-4; J: TRBJ2-5; D: .; CDR3: CASSDPLGNEQYF; DNA: TGTGCCAGCAGTGACCCACTGGGAAATGAGCAGTACTTC
size: .; V: TRBV27; J: TRBJ1-2; D: TRBD1; CDR3: CASSPETGTGAYYGYTF; DNA: TGTGCCAGCAGCCCCGAAACCGGGACAGGGGCTTACTATGGCTACACCTTC
size: few; V: TRBV10-3; J: TRBJ2-5; D: .; CDR3: CAISEWGDLGQETQYF; DNA: TGTGCCATCAGTGAGTGGGGGGATCTCGGCCAAGAGACCCAGTACTTC
size: .; V: TRBV27; J: TRBJ1-1; D: .; CDR3: CASKRDFSGRSEAFF; DNA: TGTGCCAGCAAACGGGATTTCTCGGGTAGAAGTGAAGCTTTCTTT
size: few; V: TRBV5-1; J: TRBJ2-5; D: .; CDR3: CASGTGGSIGETQYF; DNA: TGCGCCAGTGGAACTGGGGGTTCGATTGGAGAGACCCAGTACTTC
size: .; V: TRBV30; J: TRBJ2-2; D: .; CDR3: CAWRRGPGELFF; DNA: TGTGCCTGGAGACGTGGTCCCGGGGAGCTGTTTTTT
size: .; V: TRBV7-2; J: TRBJ1-2; D: .; CDR3: CASSTEVNYGYTF; DNA: TGTGCCAGCAGTACCGAGGTCAACTATGGCTACACCTTC
size: .; V: TRBV7-2; J: TRBJ1-2; D: TRBD1; CDR3: CASSMDRELNYGYTF; DNA: TGTGCCAGCAGCATGGACAGGGAGCTGAACTATGGCTACACCTTC
size: .; V: TRBV4-1; J: TRBJ2-7; D: .; CDR3: CASSQVPGWDEQYF; DNA: TGCGCCAGCAGCCAAGTTCCAGGGTGGGACGAGCAGTACTTC
size: few; V: TRBV6-5; J: TRBJ2-3; D: TRBD2; CDR3: CASRTLAGGSDTQYF; DNA: TGTGCCAGCAGAACACTAGCGGGGGGGTCAGATACGCAGTATTTT
size: few; V: TRBV19; J: TRBJ2-3; D: .; CDR3: CASSIRLKAGQYF; DNA: TGTGCCAGTAGTATCCGCTTGAAAGCGGGGCAGTATTTT
size: once; V: TRBV4-3; J: TRBJ1-2; D: .; CDR3: CASSREAGNGYTF; DNA: TGCGCCAGCAGCCGAGAAGCAGGGAATGGCTACACCTTC
size: .; V: TRBV6-1; J: TRBJ1-1; D: .; CDR3: CASSVRDRRNTEAFF; DNA: TGTGCCAGCAGTGTCCGGGACCGAAGAAACACTGAAGCTTTCTTT
size: few; V: TRBV12-3/TRBV12-4; J: TRBJ2-3; D: .; CDR3: CASSLWAGMLDTQYF; DNA: TGTGCCAGCAGTTTATGGGCGGGGATGTTGGATACGCAGTATTTT
size: .; V: TRBV7-2; J: TRBJ2-3; D: TRBD2; CDR3: CASSLLPGGSDTQYF; DNA: TGTGCCAGCAGCTTACTTCCGGGGGGATCAGATACGCAGTATTTT
size: .; V: TRBV25-1; J: TRBJ2-7; D: .; CDR3: CASSASGGKYEQYF; DNA: TGTGCCAGCAGTGCCAGTGGGGGCAAGTACGAGCAGTACTTC
size: few; V: TRBV9; J: TRBJ2-5; D: TRBD1; CDR3: CASSGTGWYF; DNA: TGTGCCAGCAGCGGGACAGGGTGGTACTTC
size: few; V: TRBV4-3; J: TRBJ2-1; D: .; CDR3: CASSQGQATYNEQFF; DNA: TGCGCCAGCAGCCAAGGACAGGCCACCTACAATGAGCAGTTCTTC
size: .; V: TRBV4-1; J: TRBJ2-6; D: TRBD1; CDR3: CASSQGTGNSGTSVLTF; DNA: TGCGCCAGCAGCCAAGGGACAGGGAACTCTGGGACCAGCGTCCTGACTTTC
size: .; V: TRBV6-1; J: TRBJ2-5; D: .; CDR3: CASRVDSQETQYF; DNA: TGTGCCAGCCGGGTGGACAGCCAAGAGACCCAGTACTTC
size: .; V: TRBV28; J: TRBJ2-5; D: TRBD1; CDR3: CASSFAGQGPETQYF; DNA: TGTGCCAGCAGTTTCGCGGGACAGGGTCCAGAGACCCAGTACTTC
size: .; V: TRBV6-6; J: TRBJ2-3; D: .; CDR3: CASAPTGSRRDTQYF; DNA: TGTGCCAGCGCCCCAACAGGGAGCCGCAGAGATACGCAGTATTTT
size: .; V: TRBV10-3; J: TRBJ1-2; D: .; CDR3: CAINAGAATNYGYTF; DNA: TGTGCCATCAACGCAGGGGCGGCCACTAACTATGGCTACACCTTC
size: few; V: TRBV4-3; J: TRBJ2-3; D: TRBD1; CDR3: CASSQGGQAFTDTQYF; DNA: TGCGCCAGCAGCCAAGGGGGACAGGCATTCACAGATACGCAGTATTTT
size: .; V: TRBV28; J: TRBJ2-3; D: TRBD2; CDR3: CASSFSFSGGARADTQYF; DNA: TGTGCCAGCAGTTTCTCCTTCAGCGGGGGGGCCCGGGCAGATACGCAGTATTTT
size: .; V: TRBV10-2; J: TRBJ2-3; D: TRBD2; CDR3: CASIPEGGGVADTQYF; DNA: TGCGCCAGCATTCCCGAGGGTGGGGGGGTGGCAGATACGCAGTATTTT
size: .; V: TRBV7-8; J: TRBJ2-5; D: TRBD1; CDR3: CASSLETGTDVRQYF; DNA: TGTGCCAGCAGCTTAGAGACCGGGACAGACGTTCGGCAGTACTTC
size: once; V: TRBV27; J: TRBJ2-7; D: .; CDR3: CTSSFKQYNEQYF; DNA: TGTACCAGCAGTTTTAAACAGTACAATGAGCAGTACTTC
size: .; V: TRBV2; J: TRBJ1-1; D: .; CDR3: CASTKSRDGDTEAFF; DNA: TGTGCCAGCACTAAATCCCGGGACGGGGACACTGAAGCTTTCTTT
size: .; V: TRBV10-3; J: TRBJ2-3; D: .; CDR3: CAIKNINTDMQYF; DNA: TGTGCCATCAAAAATATAAACACAGATATGCAGTATTTT
size: .; V: TRBV10-3; J: TRBJ2-1; D: .; CDR3: CAISESVQGEQFF; DNA: TGTGCCATCAGTGAGTCGGTGCAAGGTGAGCAGTTCTTC
size: many; V: TRBV20-1; J: TRBJ2-3; D: .; CDR3: CSPDHTQYF; DNA: TGCAGTCCGGACCATACGCAGTATTTT
size: .; V: TRBV4-1; J: TRBJ1-1; D: .; CDR3: CASSQVQVRSTEAFF; DNA: TGCGCCAGCAGCCAAGTACAGGTGAGGAGCACTGAAGCTTTCTTT
size: .; V: TRBV20-1; J: TRBJ2-5; D: .; CDR3: CSAVGQSSVTQYF; DNA: TGCAGTGCCGTTGGGCAATCGTCCGTGACCCAGTACTTC
size: .; V: TRBV4-3; J: TRBJ2-5; D: .; CDR3: CASSQDRAGSETQYF; DNA: TGCGCCAGCAGCCAAGATCGTGCCGGCTCGGAGACCCAGTACTTC
size: .; V: TRBV5-1; J: TRBJ2-7; D: TRBD1; CDR3: CASSSTGTGDEQYF; DNA: TGCGCCAGCAGCTCCACCGGGACAGGGGACGAGCAGTACTTC
size: .; V: TRBV19; J: TRBJ1-2; D: .; CDR3: CASTQSRQNGYTF; DNA: TGTGCCAGTACCCAGAGTAGGCAAAATGGCTACACCTTC
size: .; V: TRBV29-1; J: TRBJ1-1; D: TRBD1; CDR3: CSVYRGRNTEAFF; DNA: TGCAGCGTTTATAGGGGGCGCAACACTGAAGCTTTCTTT
size: .; V: TRBV4-3; J: TRBJ2-7; D: TRBD2; CDR3: CASSQGQAGGNNEQYF; DNA: TGCGCCAGCAGCCAAGGACAAGCGGGGGGAAACAATGAGCAGTACTTC
size: few; V: TRBV4-1; J: TRBJ1-1; D: .; CDR3: CASSQEWRRDTEAFF; DNA: TGCGCCAGCAGCCAAGAGTGGCGGCGGGACACTGAAGCTTTCTTT
size: .; V: TRBV29-1; J: TRBJ2-7; D: TRBD1; CDR3: CSVEEQGHPYEQYF; DNA: TGCAGCGTTGAAGAACAGGGGCACCCCTACGAGCAGTACTTC
size: .; V: TRBV10-3; J: TRBJ2-3; D: .; CDR3: CATSWGGPRGTDTQYF; DNA: TGTGCCACCTCGTGGGGAGGACCCCGGGGCACAGATACGCAGTATTTT
size: few; V: TRBV5-5; J: TRBJ2-7; D: .; CDR3: CASSIATALEQYF; DNA: TGTGCCAGCAGCATAGCGACAGCCCTTGAGCAGTACTTC
size: .; V: TRBV7-9; J: TRBJ1-5; D: .; CDR3: CASSPDGRGNQPQHF; DNA: TGTGCCAGCAGCCCAGATGGGAGGGGCAATCAGCCCCAGCATTTT